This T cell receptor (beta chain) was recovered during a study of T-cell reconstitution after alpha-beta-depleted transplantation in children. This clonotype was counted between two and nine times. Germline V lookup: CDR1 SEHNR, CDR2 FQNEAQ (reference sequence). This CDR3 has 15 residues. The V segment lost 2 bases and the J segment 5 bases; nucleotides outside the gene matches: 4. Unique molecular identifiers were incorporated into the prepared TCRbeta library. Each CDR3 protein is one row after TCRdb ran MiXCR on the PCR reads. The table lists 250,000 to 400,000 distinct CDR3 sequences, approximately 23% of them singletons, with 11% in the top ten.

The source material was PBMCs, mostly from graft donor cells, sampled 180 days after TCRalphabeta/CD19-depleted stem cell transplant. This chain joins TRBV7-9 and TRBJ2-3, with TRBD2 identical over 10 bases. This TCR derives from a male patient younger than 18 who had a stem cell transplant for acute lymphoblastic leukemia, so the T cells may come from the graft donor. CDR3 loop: CASSLPSGRGDTQYF. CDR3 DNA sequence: TGTGCCAGCAGCTTACCTAGCGGGAGAGGAGATACGCAGTATTTT.